Listed below are T cell receptor beta chains from one sample, sequenced in a study of beta chain features in type 1 diabetes. Data came from immunoSEQ multiplex PCR; TCRdb stores just in-frame clones and leaves some out. In the table there are hundreds of thousands of clones, over 10% of which are singletons. The sequenced sample consisted of naive CD4+ T cells from blood. These receptor sequences come from a man younger than 35 with type 1 diabetes. The CDR3 runs from the conserved cysteine through the conserved F or W.

TRBJ1-6 | TRBV30 | CAWSRDGSSYNSPLHF
TRBJ1-1 | TRBV18 | CASSLPGGTEAFF
TRBJ2-1 | TRBV7-7 | CASSKASGGAMNEQFF
TRBJ1-3 | TRBV2 | CASSLTHLQDSGNTIYF
TRBJ1-4 | TRBV29-1 | CSVWGFEEEKLFF
TRBJ2-5 | TRBV9 | CASSVGLTETQYF
TRBJ1-1 | TRBV5-6 | CASSSIDRGPEAFF
TRBJ2-7 | TRBV28 | CAIQTGGYEQYF
TRBJ2-7 | TRBV7-8 | CASSFTGGLSYEQYF
TRBJ2-7 | TRBV13 | CASSLGRSLSYEQYF
TRBJ1-5 | TRBV6-6 | CASRDHVGAQHF
TRBJ2-2 | TRBV7-3 | CASSSPAKANTGELFF
TRBJ2-1 | TRBV19 | CASSIGTGTPSNEQFF
TRBJ1-3 | TRBV2 | CASSASAVPGNTIYF
TRBJ1-5 | TRBV30 | CAWSPQGSQPQHF
TRBJ2-7 | TRBV28 | CASSQTHRTEPTRGNEQYF
TRBJ2-7 | TRBV7-6 | CASSPGVSSSYEQYF
TRBJ2-2 | TRBV29-1 | CSVEGHPTGELFF
TRBJ1-1 | TRBV7-2 | CASSRDILNTEAFF
TRBJ2-5 | TRBV13 | CASSRLGLAEETQYF
TRBJ2-6 | TRBV28 | CASSLLRVFLTSGANVLTF
TRBJ1-2 | TRBV4-1 | CASSQTANYGYTF
TRBJ2-3 | TRBV29-1 | CSAPDRSIRNAREAQYF
TRBJ2-1 | TRBV2 | CASRPGQGANEQFF
TRBJ1-5 | TRBV15 | CATSRQANQPQHF
TRBJ2-7 | TRBV6-5 | CASSVDYTVYEQYF
TRBJ2-1 | TRBV4-2 | CASSQAQGLSSYNEQFF
TRBJ1-5 | TRBV28 | CASSLGQGGNQPQHF
TRBJ1-1 | TRBV7-2 | CASSPQGGLGTEAFF
TRBJ1-2 | TRBV25-1 | CASSEQADFYGYTF
TRBJ2-6 | TRBV5-1 | CASSFDGSGANVLTF
TRBJ2-7 | TRBV19 | CASSIRDLDLYEQYF
TRBJ1-1 | TRBV10-3 | CAISEQGGTEAFF
TRBJ2-1 | TRBV5-6 | CASSLGWNEQFF
TRBJ1-1 | TRBV9 | CASSVGWNTEAFF
TRBJ1-2 | TRBV30 | CAWSEGGIYTF
TRBJ1-1 | TRBV2 | CASRGAGNTEAFF
TRBJ1-2 | TRBV29-1 | CSVETRTGGGYGYTF
TRBJ2-5 | TRBV6-5 | CASRTPWGAQETQYF
TRBJ1-3 | TRBV7-2 | CASSLRGGTGNTIYF
TRBJ1-2 | TRBV29-1 | CSVEEAQAFNYGYTF
TRBJ1-2 | TRBV9 | CASSASYGYTF
TRBJ2-7 | TRBV10-3 | CAISGNSDEQYF
TRBJ1-1 | TRBV18 | CASRRGTSGGDTEAFF
TRBJ2-7 | TRBV5-1 | CASSAQQGLDEQYF
TRBJ1-1 | TRBV20-1 | CSARRDSEAFF
TRBJ1-6 | TRBV7-9 | CASSKGGIRSYNSPLHF
TRBJ2-7 | TRBV2 | CASSERQVPAYEQYF
TRBJ2-3 | TRBV14 | CASRSREDTQYF